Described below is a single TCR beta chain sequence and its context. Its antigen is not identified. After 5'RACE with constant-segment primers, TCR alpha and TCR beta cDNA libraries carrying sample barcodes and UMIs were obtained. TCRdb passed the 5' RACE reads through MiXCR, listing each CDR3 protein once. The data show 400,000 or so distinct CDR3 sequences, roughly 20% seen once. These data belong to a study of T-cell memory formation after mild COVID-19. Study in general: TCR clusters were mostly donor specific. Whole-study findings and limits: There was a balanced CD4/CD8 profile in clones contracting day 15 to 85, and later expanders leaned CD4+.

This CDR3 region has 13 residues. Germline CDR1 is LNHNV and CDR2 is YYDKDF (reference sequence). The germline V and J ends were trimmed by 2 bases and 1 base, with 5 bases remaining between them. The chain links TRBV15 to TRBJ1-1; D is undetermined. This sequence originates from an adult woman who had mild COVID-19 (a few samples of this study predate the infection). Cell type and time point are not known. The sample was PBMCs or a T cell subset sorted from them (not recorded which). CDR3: CATSRRANTEAFF. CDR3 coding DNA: TGTGCCACCAGCAGACGGGCGAACACTGAAGCTTTCTTT. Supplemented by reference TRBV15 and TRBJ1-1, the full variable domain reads DAMVIQNPRYQVTQFGKPVTLSCSQTLNHNVMYWYQQKSSQAPKLLFHYYDKDFNNEADTPDNFQSRRPNTSFCFLDIRSPGLGDTAMYLCATSRRANTEAFFGQGTRLTVV.